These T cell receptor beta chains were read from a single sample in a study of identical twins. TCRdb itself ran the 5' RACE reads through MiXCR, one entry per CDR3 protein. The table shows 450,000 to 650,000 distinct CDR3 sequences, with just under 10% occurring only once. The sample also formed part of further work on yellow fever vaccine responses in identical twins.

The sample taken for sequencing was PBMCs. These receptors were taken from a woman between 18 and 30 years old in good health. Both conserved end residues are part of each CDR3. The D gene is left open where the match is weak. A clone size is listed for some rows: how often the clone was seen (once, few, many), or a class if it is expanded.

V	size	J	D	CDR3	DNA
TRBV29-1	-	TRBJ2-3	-	CSVLGDTQYF	TGCAGCGTTCTAGGGGATACGCAGTATTTT
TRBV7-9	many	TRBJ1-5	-	CASSPGWGAPQHF	TGTGCCAGCAGCCCGGGATGGGGAGCGCCCCAGCATTTT
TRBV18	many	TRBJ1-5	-	CASSPYGGNQPQHF	TGTGCCAGCTCACCCTACGGGGGCAATCAGCCCCAGCATTTT
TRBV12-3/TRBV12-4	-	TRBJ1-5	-	CATRPNSSNQPQHF	TGTGCCACCAGGCCGAACAGTAGCAATCAGCCCCAGCATTTT
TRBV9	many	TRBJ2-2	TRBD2	CASRASGMNTGELFF	TGTGCCAGCAGGGCTAGCGGGATGAACACCGGGGAGCTGTTTTTT
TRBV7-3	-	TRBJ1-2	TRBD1	CASSPQGGYGYTF	TGTGCCAGCAGCCCACAGGGGGGCTATGGCTACACCTTC
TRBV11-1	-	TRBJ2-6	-	CASSFPRHTNASGANVLTF	TGTGCCAGCAGCTTTCCCCGGCACACCAACGCGTCTGGGGCCAACGTCCTGACTTTC
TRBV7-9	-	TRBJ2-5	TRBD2	CASSLSSGQQETQYF	TGTGCCAGCAGCTTGTCTAGCGGACAACAAGAGACCCAGTACTTC
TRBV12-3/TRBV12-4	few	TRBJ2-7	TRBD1	CASSPGQGWPNEQYF	TGTGCCAGCAGTCCTGGACAGGGCTGGCCCAACGAGCAGTACTTC
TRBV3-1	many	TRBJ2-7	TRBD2	CASSQVSSGAYEQYF	TGTGCCAGCAGCCAAGTTTCTAGCGGGGCCTACGAGCAGTACTTC
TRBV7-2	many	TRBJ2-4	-	CASSLTNIQYF	TGTGCCAGCAGCTTAACAAACATTCAGTACTTC
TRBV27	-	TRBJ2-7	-	CASRQELGVNYEQYF	TGTGCCAGCAGACAAGAGTTGGGGGTCAACTACGAGCAGTACTTC
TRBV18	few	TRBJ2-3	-	CASSPESDTQYF	TGTGCCAGCTCACCGGAGTCAGATACGCAGTATTTT
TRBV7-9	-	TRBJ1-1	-	CASSSDRDQAFF	TGTGCCAGCAGCTCCGACCGAGACCAAGCTTTCTTT
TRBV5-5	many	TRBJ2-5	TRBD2	CASSLGQGKGLAEETQYF	TGTGCCAGCAGCTTGGGACAGGGGAAAGGACTAGCGGAAGAGACCCAGTACTTC
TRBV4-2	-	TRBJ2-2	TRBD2	CASSQGGLAGGPGTGELFF	TGTGCCAGCAGCCAGGGGGGACTAGCGGGAGGGCCGGGGACCGGGGAGCTGTTTTTT
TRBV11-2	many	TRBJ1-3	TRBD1	CASSPRDSSGNTIYF	TGTGCCAGCAGCCCACGGGACAGCTCTGGAAACACCATATATTTT
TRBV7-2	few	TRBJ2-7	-	CASTFGYSYEQYF	TGTGCCAGCACTTTCGGATACTCCTACGAGCAGTACTTC
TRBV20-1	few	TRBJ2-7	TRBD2	CSARSGGAVYEQYF	TGCAGTGCTAGGTCGGGGGGGGCGGTTTACGAGCAGTACTTC
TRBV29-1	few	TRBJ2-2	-	CSVLGNTGELFF	TGCAGCGTTTTGGGGAACACCGGGGAGCTGTTTTTT
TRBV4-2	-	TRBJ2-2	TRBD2	CASSQGKREHTGELFF	TGTGCCAGCAGCCAAGGGAAGCGGGAACACACCGGGGAGCTGTTTTTT
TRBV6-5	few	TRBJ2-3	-	CASGLSTDTQYF	TGTGCCAGCGGATTAAGCACAGATACGCAGTATTTT
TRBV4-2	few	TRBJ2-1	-	CASSQVTSRNEQFF	TGTGCCAGCAGCCAAGTGACTAGTCGGAATGAGCAGTTCTTC
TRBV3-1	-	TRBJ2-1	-	CASSQRQFNEQFF	TGTGCCAGCAGCCAAAGGCAGTTCAATGAGCAGTTCTTC
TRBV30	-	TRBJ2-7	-	CAWSINEQYF	TGTGCCTGGAGTATTAACGAGCAGTACTTC
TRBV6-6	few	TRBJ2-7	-	CASSQVIYEQYF	TGTGCCAGCAGTCAGGTGATCTACGAGCAGTACTTC
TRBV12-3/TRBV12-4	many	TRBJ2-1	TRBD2	CASNLLAGGPNEQFF	TGTGCCAGCAATTTACTAGCGGGAGGGCCAAATGAGCAGTTCTTC